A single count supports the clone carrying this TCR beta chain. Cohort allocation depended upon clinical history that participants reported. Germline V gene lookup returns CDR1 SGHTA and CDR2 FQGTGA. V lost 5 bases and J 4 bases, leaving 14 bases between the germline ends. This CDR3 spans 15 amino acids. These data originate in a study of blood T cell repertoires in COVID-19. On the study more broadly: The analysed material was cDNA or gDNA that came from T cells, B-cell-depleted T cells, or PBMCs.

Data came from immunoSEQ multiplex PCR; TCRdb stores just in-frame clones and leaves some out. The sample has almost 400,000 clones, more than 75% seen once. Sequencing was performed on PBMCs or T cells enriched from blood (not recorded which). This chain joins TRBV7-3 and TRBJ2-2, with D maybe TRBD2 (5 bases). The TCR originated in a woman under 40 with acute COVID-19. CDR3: CASSHPEAGTGELFF. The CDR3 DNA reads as TGTGCCAGCAGCCACCCGGAGGCGGGCACCGGGGAGCTGTTTTTT.